This entry concerns a single TCR beta chain. Antigen specificity is unknown. Since a much larger clone is just one base distant, this may be a read error. This entry belongs to a study of regulatory T cells in long-lasting Graves disease. Study conclusions and caveats: The researchers studied only peripheral blood, not thyroid tissue.

The V and J ends lost 2 bases and 5 bases respectively, with 22 bases between them. The CDR3 is 17 residues long. Germline V lookup: CDR1 MNHEY, CDR2 SVGAGI. Building of the TCR beta libraries involved iRepertoire HTBI primers and Arm-PCR of CDR3 regions. TCRdb re-derived calls from the multiplex PCR reads in MiXCR, one entry per CDR3 protein. The table records 400,000 to 550,000 distinct CDR3 sequences, about a sixth of them present only once. Indicated time point: newly diagnosed GD, antithyroid drugs for less than 3 months. PBMC RNA served as the TCR library source. This sample was shared with a second study, whose subject was T cells in Graves' hyperthyroidism and ophthalmopathy.

The receptor was isolated from a woman aged 18-29 years with Graves disease. The sequenced sample was peripheral blood mononuclear cells (PBMCs), obtained at new diagnosis, from a patient treated with antithyroid drugs. J is TRBJ2-7 and V is TRBV6-5; D might be TRBD1 or TRBD2, each matching 5 bases. The CDR3 DNA follows: TGTGCCAGCAGTTACCGCCTCGCCGGGACGGCTACCCACGAGCAGTACTTC. Protein sequence: CASSYRLAGTATHEQYF.